This TCR beta chain was documented in a study of radiotherapy plus CTLA-4 blockade in lung cancer. Overall study context: Disease control was present in around a third of patients, and objective responses in approximately 20%. Notes on the study in general: Tumor-derived TCR clones expanded in blood after radiotherapy plus ipilimumab. Reported findings show early blood T cell clone dynamics, with interferon-beta, best predicted response.

Participants had chemo-refractory metastatic non-small-cell lung cancer and were treated with focal radiation plus ipilimumab CTLA-4 blockade. Comment on this clone: No antigen is known for it.

Sequenced by immunoSEQ multiplex PCR; TCRdb stores in-frame clones only, minus some. The table records roughly 100,000 clones, over 75% of them present only once. Trimming cost V 3 bases and J 7 bases, with 10 bases left between them. This CDR3 comprises 13 residues. The germline CDR1 and CDR2 sequences are KGHSH and LQKENI. This chain links TRBV18 with TRBJ2-1; D is perhaps TRBD1 (6 bases). The material was peripheral blood, obtained from a patient treated with radiotherapy plus ipilimumab. The TCR was taken from a human donor with non-small cell lung cancer that progressed on radiotherapy plus ipilimumab. Some clones in this sample may be carry-over from other donors' samples. The CDR3 nucleotides are TGTGCCAGCTCACCGGACCAGGGGAATGAGCAGTTCTTC. Translated, it gives CASSPDQGNEQFF.